This is a list of T cell receptor beta chains from one sample in a study of cytomegalovirus exposure and HLA in healthy donors. Measured with immunoSEQ multiplex PCR; TCRdb has only the in-frame clones, and not every one. The data contain more than 130,000 clones, about 76% of them seen just once; the ten biggest clones take up 3.5% to 4%. Specimen: PBMCs. The source of these receptors is a man between 18 and 35 years old in good health and CMV-seronegative. The CDR3 runs from the conserved cysteine through the conserved F or W.

>TRBJ2-2|TRBV9
CASSVLSGTGVTGELFF
>TRBJ1-1|TRBV30
CASGTAMNTEAFF
>TRBJ2-7|TRBV11-3
CASSSGSSYEQYF
>TRBJ2-1|TRBV7-9
CASSPVRLAGGTYNEQFF
>TRBJ1-1|TRBV19
CASRTGELSTEAFF
>TRBJ2-5|TRBV9
CASSVGTSGVQETQYF
>TRBJ1-2|TRBV6-1
CASRGIGRSDGYTF
>TRBJ2-7|TRBV5-1
CASSLAGVKDRGYEQYF
>TRBJ2-2|TRBV27
CASSYQGRGNTGELFF
>TRBJ1-1|TRBV27
CASSTYGQGAMNTEAFF
>TRBJ1-2|TRBV29-1
CSVAQGFGYGYTF
>TRBJ2-3|TRBV5-1
CASSRLAGGPSDTQYF
>.|TRBV20-1
CSARVGVEQYF
>TRBJ2-3|TRBV19
CASRNQGLADTQYF
>TRBJ1-5|TRBV27
CASRHLYRGATDSNQPQHF
>TRBJ1-2|TRBV5-1
CASSSDREAHDYGYTF
>TRBJ2-7|TRBV4-1
CASSQVAGTTWGQYF
>TRBJ1-2|TRBV4-1
CASSQGSRQGSNYGYTF
>TRBJ2-7|TRBV27
CASREQGELYEQYF
>TRBJ1-4|TRBV5-1
CASRPGTGGRATNEKLFF
>TRBJ2-3|TRBV5-8
CASSLGSGRSTDTQYF
>.|TRBV7-9
CASSMGQGSYEQYF
>TRBJ2-1|TRBV5-1
CASSPGQGINEQFF
>TRBJ2-7|TRBV30
CAWDREDEQYF
>TRBJ2-3|TRBV19
CASRPSSGRSGDTQYF
>TRBJ2-3|TRBV11-2
CASSYDRGDTQYF
>TRBJ2-7|TRBV27
CASSLRGGYYEQYF
>TRBJ1-1|TRBV19
CASSMRAEAFF
>TRBJ2-3|TRBV11-3
CASRNPGGRGVGTDTQYF